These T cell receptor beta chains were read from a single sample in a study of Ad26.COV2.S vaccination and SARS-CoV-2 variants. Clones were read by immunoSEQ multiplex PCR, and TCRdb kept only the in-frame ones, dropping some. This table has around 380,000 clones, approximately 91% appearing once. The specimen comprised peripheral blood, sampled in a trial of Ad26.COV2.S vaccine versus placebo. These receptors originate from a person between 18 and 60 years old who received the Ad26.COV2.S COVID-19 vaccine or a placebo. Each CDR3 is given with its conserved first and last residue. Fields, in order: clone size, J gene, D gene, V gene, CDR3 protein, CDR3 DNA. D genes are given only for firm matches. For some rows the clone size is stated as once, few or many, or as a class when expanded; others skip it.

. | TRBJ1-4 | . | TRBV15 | CATSGEPPGRNEKLFF | TGTGCCACCAGCGGAGAGCCCCCGGGGAGGAATGAAAAACTGTTTTTT
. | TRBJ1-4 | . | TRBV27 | CASTTFRGREKLFF | TGTGCCAGCACCACGTTCCGAGGCCGGGAAAAACTGTTTTTT
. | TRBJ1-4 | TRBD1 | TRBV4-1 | CASSQVDRGEKLFF | TGCGCCAGCAGCCAGGTTGACAGGGGTGAAAAACTGTTTTTT
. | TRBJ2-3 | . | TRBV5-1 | CASSLEGSSTDTQYF | TGCGCCAGCAGCTTGGAAGGTTCTAGCACAGATACGCAGTATTTT
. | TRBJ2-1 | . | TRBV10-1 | CASNPGGMDEQFF | TGCGCCAGCAATCCGGGGGGCATGGATGAGCAGTTCTTC
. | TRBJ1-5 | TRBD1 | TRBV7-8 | CASSLARGRGNQPQHF | TGTGCCAGCAGCTTAGCCAGGGGGCGAGGCAATCAGCCCCAGCATTTT
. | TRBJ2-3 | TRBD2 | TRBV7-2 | CASSLSGGAGGTQYF | TGTGCCAGCAGCTTGAGCGGGGGGGCCGGGGGTACGCAGTATTTT
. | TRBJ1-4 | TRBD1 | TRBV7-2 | CASSLGQSPEKLFF | TGTGCCAGCAGCTTGGGACAGTCTCCTGAAAAACTGTTTTTT
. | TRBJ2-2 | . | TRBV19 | CASRRTGNTGELFF | TGTGCCAGTAGGCGGACGGGTAACACCGGGGAGCTGTTTTTT
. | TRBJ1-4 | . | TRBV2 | CASSDLTTNEKLFF | TGTGCCAGCAGCGACCTAACTACTAATGAAAAACTGTTTTTT
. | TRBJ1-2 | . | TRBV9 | CASSDRNYGYTF | TGTGCCAGCAGCGACAGAAACTATGGCTACACCTTC
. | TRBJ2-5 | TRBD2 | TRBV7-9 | CASSSPGGTYQETQYF | TGTGCCAGCAGCTCCCCCGGGGGGACTTACCAAGAGACCCAGTACTTC
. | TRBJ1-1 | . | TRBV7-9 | CASSSTTPGAFF | TGTGCCAGCAGCTCAACTACTCCGGGAGCTTTCTTT
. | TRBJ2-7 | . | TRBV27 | CASRDSAAYEQYF | TGTGCCAGCCGCGACTCTGCCGCCTACGAGCAGTACTTC
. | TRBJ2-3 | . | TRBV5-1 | CASSLGGGSASTDTQYF | TGCGCCAGCAGCTTGGGCGGTGGGAGTGCTAGCACAGATACGCAGTATTTT
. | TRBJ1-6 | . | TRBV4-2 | CASSQETGTNSPLHF | TGTGCCAGCAGCCAAGAAACAGGCACGAATTCACCCCTCCACTTT
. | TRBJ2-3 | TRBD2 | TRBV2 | CASSPPDNRLAGGSDTQYF | TGTGCCAGCAGTCCCCCCGACAATAGACTAGCGGGGGGATCAGATACGCAGTATTTT
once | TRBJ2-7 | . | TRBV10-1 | CASSAGRGPYEQYF | TGCGCCAGCAGTGCCGGCCGGGGTCCCTACGAGCAGTACTTC